One sample yielded the 19 T cell receptor beta chains listed below, sequenced in a study of CD8+ T cells in alopecia areata. Treatment described: oral pan-JAK inhibitor, 5-10 mg twice daily. Following extraction, RNA underwent reverse transcription to cDNA, which served as the sequencing template. The repertoire was sequenced with immunoSEQ multiplex PCR; TCRdb's copy has only in-frame clones and lacks some. The data show a few hundred thousand clones, roughly two fifths seen once. The sample consisted of CD4+ T cells sorted from blood, taken at approximately week 30, from a patient treated with tofacitinib. These receptors were collected from a human donor with alopecia areata.

Concerning this clone: Distinct nucleotide sequences in the sample also encode this CDR3. The V call is TRBV29-1, the J call TRBJ2-1, with D uncertain. CDR3 size: 12 residues. Germline values: CDR1 SQVTM, CDR2 ANQGSEA. Trimming cost V 4 bases and J 3 bases, with 7 bases left between them. CDR3 sequence: CSVVRIYNEQFF. The CDR3 DNA sequence: TGCAGCGTTGTCAGGATCTACAATGAGCAGTTCTTC.

This clone has a handful of counts. The rearrangement joins TRBV9 to TRBJ1-5, with no clear D. The CDR3 is made up of 15 amino acids. V dropped 2 bases and J dropped 2 bases, with 11 bases sitting between them. Germline V gene sequence: CDR1 SGDLS, CDR2 YYNGEE. The CDR3 DNA reads as TGTGCCAGCAGCGTCCGGGGAGAGGGCAATCAGCCCCAGCATTTT. The encoded protein is CASSVRGEGNQPQHF.

The rearrangement uses TRBV30 and TRBJ2-5; D unresolved. From germline, CDR1 is GTSNPN and CDR2 SVGIG (reference sequence). With 0 bases removed from V and 5 bases from J, the gap between germline ends came to 7 bases. CDR3 length: 12 residues. The chain's CDR3 is CAWSVLLETQYF. The CDR3 region has the DNA TGTGCCTGGAGTGTATTACTCGAGACCCAGTACTTC.

The J gene is TRBJ2-3, the V gene TRBV6-6, with D possibly TRBD1 on 6 matching bases. Germline V gives CDR1 MNHNY, CDR2 SVGAGI (reference sequence). Trimming pared 4 bases from V and 2 bases from J, leaving 13 bases between. This CDR3 is built from 15 residues. CDR3 bases: TGTGCCAGCAGTTCCCAGGGGAGACCCACAGATACGCAGTATTTT. Residues: CASSSQGRPTDTQYF.

This clone has just a few counts. V is TRBV19 and J is TRBJ2-2; 7 bases match TRBD2. The CDR3 is made up of 13 amino acids. Germline V CDR1 and CDR2: LNHDA, SQIVND (reference sequence). Trimming took 7 bases from V and 2 from J; bases not matched to a gene: 1. The CDR3 protein is CASKGLNTGELFF. For the CDR3, the DNA is TGTGCCAGTAAGGGACTAAACACCGGGGAGCTGTTTTTT.

The rearrangement joins TRBV4-1 to TRBJ2-7, with 9 bases lining up with TRBD1. The length of the CDR3 is 16 residues. Germline CDR1 and CDR2: MGHRA and YSYEKL. The V gene end was trimmed by 3 bases and the J gene end by 5 bases; junction bases not matched to a gene: 11. The CDR3 sequence: CASSHPARDRENEQYF. The CDR3 region has the DNA TGCGCCAGCAGCCACCCGGCCCGGGACAGGGAGAACGAGCAGTACTTC.

A few counts support this clone. J is TRBJ2-1 and V is TRBV19, with a weak D call TRBD1 (6 bases). CDR3 length: 16 residues. Germline-derived CDR1 and CDR2 are LNHDA and SQIVND (reference sequence). The V end was cut by 7 bases, the J end by 9 bases, with 25 bases between. This CDR3 reads CASTSTGRTSGGEQFF. As DNA, the CDR3 is TGTGCCAGTACCTCTACAGGGAGAACTTCCGGAGGTGAGCAGTTCTTC.

The CDR3 region is CASSVDQAGGWNEQFF. The CDR3 DNA reads TGTGCCAGCAGCGTAGATCAAGCGGGGGGATGGAATGAGCAGTTCTTC. The chain is built from TRBV9 and TRBJ2-1; TRBD2 matches at 9 bases. V lost 0 bases to trimming and J lost 7 bases; unmatched junction nucleotides: 8. The CDR3 runs to 16 residues. Germline lookup yields CDR1 SGDLS and CDR2 YYNGEE.

J is TRBJ2-2 and V is TRBV19; D possibly corresponds to TRBD2 (5 bases). With 1 base removed from V and 2 bases from J, the gap between germline ends came to 5 bases. This CDR3 is 14 amino acids long. Germline V gene lookup returns CDR1 LNHDA and CDR2 SQIVND (reference sequence). The DNA of the CDR3 is TGTGCCAGTAGTATAGGGACTAACACCGGGGAGCTGTTTTTT. The encoded protein is CASSIGTNTGELFF.

This clone was recorded a few times. With a much larger clone just one base away, this may be a read error. The same CDR3 can be traced to other DNA sequences in this sample. The chain has TRBV19 and TRBJ1-5; 7 positions match TRBD1. The length of the CDR3 is 14 residues. Looked up from germline, CDR1 is LNHDA and CDR2 is SQIVND (reference sequence). The trim removed 1 base at V and 7 bases at J, leaving 4 bases unmatched. The CDR3 protein is CASSIGQGGQPQHF. In DNA form, the CDR3 reads TGTGCCAGTAGTATAGGACAGGGCGGGCAGCCCCAGCATTTT.

The J gene is TRBJ1-1, the V gene TRBV30; D possibly corresponds to TRBD1 (5 bases). The CDR3 consists of 13 residues. CDR1 and CDR2 (germline): GTSNPN, SVGIG (reference sequence). V was trimmed by 4 bases and J by 6 bases, leaving 15 bases between them. The CDR3 DNA reads TGTGCCTGGAACCGGCAAGGGGCCCCTGAAGCTTTCTTT. This sequence encodes CAWNRQGAPEAFF.

This CDR3 reads CASSLGQSNQPQHF. CDR3 coding DNA: TGCGCCAGCAGCTTGGGACAGAGCAATCAGCCCCAGCATTTT. The chain couples TRBV5-1 to TRBJ1-5; D possibly corresponds to TRBD1 (5 bases). Per the germline V gene, CDR1 is SGHRS and CDR2 is YFSETQ. This CDR3 comprises 14 residues. V dropped 0 bases and J dropped 1 base, with 5 bases sitting between them.

This clone was counted between two and nine times. This chain uses TRBV4-1 with TRBJ2-1; possibly TRBD1 or TRBD2 for D (5 bases each). V was trimmed by 0 bases and J by 0 bases, leaving 15 bases between them. CDR3 length: 18 residues. Germline CDR1 and CDR2: MGHRA and YSYEKL. DNA for the CDR3: TGCGCCAGCAGCCAAGAGGGGGTAGCCACGAGCTCCTACAATGAGCAGTTCTTC. It yields the protein CASSQEGVATSSYNEQFF.

This sequence joins TRBV2 and TRBJ2-1, with 10 nucleotides matching TRBD2. This CDR3 has 13 residues. Trimming took 10 bases from V and 5 from J; bases not matched to a gene: 5. Germline CDR1 SNHLY, CDR2 FYNNEI. CDR3 sequence reads: CATSGRGDNEQFF. The CDR3 bases are TGTGCCACTAGCGGGAGAGGCGACAATGAGCAGTTCTTC.

The chain joins TRBV7-2 to TRBJ1-5; TRBD1 is a possible D gene (5 bases). This CDR3 comprises 13 residues. Germline CDR1 is SGHTA and CDR2 is FQGNSA. V was cut by 3 bases and J by 7 bases, with 10 bases left in between. DNA for the CDR3: TGTGCCAGCAGCTTGGTCAGGGAACAGCCCCAGCATTTT. The encoded protein is CASSLVREQPQHF.

In nucleotides, the CDR3 is TGTGCCAGCAGTTTTAGTCGGGGCCGTAACTATGGCTACACCTTC. Amino acid sequence: CASSFSRGRNYGYTF. The chain couples TRBV27 to TRBJ1-2; tentatively, D is TRBD1 (5 bases). The V end was cut by 3 bases, the J end by 1 base, with 12 bases between. Germline CDR1 and CDR2: MNHEY and SMNVEV (reference sequence). The CDR3 contains 15 residues.

J is TRBJ2-7 and V is TRBV5-4; D is ambiguous. V was pared by 0 bases and J by 0 bases, with 10 bases between. The CDR3 covers 15 residues. The germline V gene encodes CDR1 SGHNT and CDR2 YYREEE (reference sequence). Here the CDR3 reads CASSLGGIASYEQYF. The CDR3 nucleotides are TGTGCCAGCAGCTTGGGTGGGATTGCCTCCTACGAGCAGTACTTC. The full variable domain, completed using reference TRBV5-4 and TRBJ2-7, is ETGVTQSPTHLIKTRGQQVTLRCSSQSGHNTVSWYQQALGQGPQFIFQYYREEENGRGNFPPRFSGLQFPNYSSELNVNALELDDSALYLCASSLGGIASYEQYFGPGTRLTVT.

The V gene is TRBV6-5, the J gene TRBJ1-1; 9 bases match TRBD1. The germline gives CDR1 MNHEY, CDR2 SVGAGI. The trim removed 8 bases at V and 10 bases at J, leaving 8 bases unmatched. The CDR3 loop spans 12 amino acids. CDR3 sequence: CASGSRTGVAFF. The CDR3 region has the DNA TGTGCCAGCGGGAGTAGGACAGGGGTAGCTTTCTTT.

This chain uses TRBV2 with TRBJ1-6; 11 nucleotides line up with TRBD1. The CDR3 extends over 14 amino acids. Per germline, CDR1 SNHLY and CDR2 FYNNEI. After removal of 8 bases from V and 9 bases from J, the junction contained 6 bases not matched to a gene. Here the CDR3 reads CASQRDRGISPLHF. In nucleotides, the CDR3 is TGTGCCAGCCAGCGGGACAGGGGGATTTCACCCCTCCACTTT.